This entry features one TCR beta chain sequence. This clone showed up just a few times. Its target antigen remains unknown. No much larger clonotype is one base removed from it; base qualities were not supplied. Donors formed part of the validation cohort, which comprised approximately 130 subjects and was distinct from the first cohort of under 750 subjects. These data are taken from a study of cytomegalovirus exposure and HLA in healthy donors listed by TCRdb under 2017. Context from the whole study: According to a later analysis, the roughly 120 validation repertoires were produced on the same platform as the 700 or so repertoires of the first cohort. The study was designed to test whether signatures of past pathogen exposure could be identified by cataloging public T cell receptors. Along with the approximately 700-subject first cohort, a separate validation cohort of over a hundred different subjects was used. The study combined high-throughput TCR immunosequencing, statistical association of individual TCRs with disease status, and machine learning to predict cytomegalovirus infection status.

Receptor libraries were prepared by the immunoSEQ multiplex PCR assay. As for how the authors treated the data: A statistical classification framework was developed to diagnose cytomegalovirus status using the catalog of TCR beta chain sequences. TCRdb's version of the immuneACCESS table is confined to in-frame rearrangements and falls short of the full clone set. An unresolved V gene accounts for under half of the shortfall where checked; the remainder is of unknown origin. V and J calls and clone size come straight from that table; D and trimming were deduced from the DNA. The sample contains around 74,000 clones, over 80% of them found a single time. The ten largest clones represent around 3% of the sample. The full study reports these points: In vitro tests confirmed that a few of the cytomegalovirus-associated TCR beta chains recognize cytomegalovirus antigens. The classifier was reported to diagnose cytomegalovirus status with high specificity and sensitivity in both the original and validation cohorts. Most TCR sequences were observed very rarely across donors, whereas some public TCRs were present in many individuals. Subsequent analysis determined that TCRs grouped into clusters in the first cohort also showed a tendency toward co-occurrence across the 120 validation repertoires, and about 93% of cluster scores exceeded 0. The authors suggested that the approach could potentially be generalized to other disease states and immunological phenotypes. A later analysis lacked HLA typing for the validation cohort, so it scored co-occurrence in that cohort across all 120 repertoires. In the study, 150 to 200 TCR beta chains were listed as associated with cytomegalovirus.

This clonotype was obtained from a man aged 25-45 years in good health and CMV-seronegative. Sequencing input: PBMCs.

The DNA reads TGTGCCAGTAGTATAACAGGGGATCAGCCCCAGCATTTT. Translated, this is CASSITGDQPQHF. The rearrangement joined TRBV19 to TRBJ1-5; a stretch of 7 junction bases matches TRBD1. The CDR3 goes from the cysteine to the phenylalanine over 13 residues. The retained sequence is limited to the CDR3, 39 bases, with the frame set at the first base. Trimmed from V: 2 bases; trimmed from J: 5 bases; junction bases lacking a gene match: 0. CDR1 and CDR2 are read off the germline V gene (reference sequence) as LNHDA and SQIVND.